This TCR beta chain was sequenced for a study of T cell changes during pregnancy in multiple sclerosis. Here immunoSEQ multiplex PCR was the method, and the copy in TCRdb shows in-frame clones only, minus some. This sample has 20,000 to 25,000 clones, with about 90% found just once. Germline values: CDR1 MGHRA, CDR2 YSYEKL. V was clipped by 0 bases and J by 0 bases, with 6 bases between them. CDR3 length: 15 residues. V usage is TRBV4-1 and J usage is TRBJ1-3, with unresolved D. The sequenced sample was CD8+ T cells from peripheral blood mononuclear cells, obtained after pregnancy. The sequence came from a female donor with multiple sclerosis, enrolled in a pregnancy study. The CDR3: CASSQDRGSGNTIYF. The DNA of the CDR3 is TGCGCCAGCAGCCAAGACCGGGGCTCTGGAAACACCATATATTTT.